Shown below are 31 T cell receptor beta chains from a single sample sequenced in a study of shared clonotypes between healthy human individuals. Assay used: immunoSEQ multiplex PCR; TCRdb lists only in-frame clones, some missing. The data show approximately 460,000 clones, over 60% seen once. The material sequenced was PBMCs. Every receptor here comes from a woman between 40 and 50 years old in good health. Some clones in this sample may be carry-over from other donors' samples.

On this clone: A read error is the likely source, as a far larger clone sits one nucleotide away. The V call is TRBV29-1, the J call TRBJ2-4; no clear D. CDR1 and CDR2 from the germline V gene are SQVTM and ANQGSEA. The CDR3 is made up of 12 amino acids. The CDR3 nucleotides read TGCAGCGTTGAAGTAGCCAAAGACATTCAGTACTTC. Protein product: CSVEVAKDIQYF.

The rearrangement links TRBV27 to TRBJ2-5; D possibly corresponds to TRBD2 (5 bases). The CDR3 totals 14 residues. Trimming removed 6 bases from V and 5 bases from J, with 16 bases in between. The germline CDR1 and CDR2 sequences are MNHEY and SMNVEV (reference sequence). The CDR3 DNA sequence: TGTGCCAGCAGAACTACTCGGGGAAGGGAGACCCAGTACTTC. Protein sequence: CASRTTRGRETQYF.

The genes are TRBV18 and TRBJ2-2, with unresolved D. From germline, CDR1 is KGHSH and CDR2 LQKENI. V lost 1 base and J lost 6, with 12 bases in between. This CDR3 contains 15 residues. CDR3 sequence: CASSPRVVSSGELFF. Here the CDR3 DNA reads TGTGCCAGCTCACCACGTGTCGTAAGCTCCGGGGAGCTGTTTTTT. The whole variable domain, remainder taken from reference TRBV18 and TRBJ2-2, is NAGVMQNPRHLVRRRGQEARLRCSPMKGHSHVYWYRQLPEEGLKFMVYLQKENIIDESGMPKERFSAEFPKEGPSILRIQQVVRGDSAAYFCASSPRVVSSGELFFGEGSRLTVL.

The chain carries TRBV7-2 and TRBJ1-4; weak D call: TRBD1 (6 bases). CDR3 length: 16 amino acids. V was shortened by 6 bases and J by 8 bases, with 22 bases between the two germline ends. CDR1 is SGHTA, CDR2 FQGNSA, per germline. This chain's CDR3 is CASSSPTGLPLEKLFF. As DNA, the CDR3 is TGTGCCAGCAGTTCTCCGACAGGCCTCCCCCTCGAAAAACTGTTTTTT.

V gene TRBV6-1 combines with J gene TRBJ2-2; D not resolved. The germline V and J ends were trimmed by 2 bases and 4 bases, with 14 bases remaining between them. The CDR3 is 16 amino acids. The germline CDR1 and CDR2 sequences are MNHNS and SASEGT. This CDR3 is CASSERQFASTGELFF. The CDR3 DNA sequence: TGTGCCAGCAGTGAACGCCAGTTCGCCTCCACCGGGGAGCTGTTTTTT.

The chain couples TRBV7-2 to TRBJ1-1; no firm D call. Germline V gene lookup returns CDR1 SGHTA and CDR2 FQGNSA. This CDR3 region has 15 residues. The ends were cut back, 6 bases at V and 0 bases at J, with 14 bases in the middle. The CDR3: CASRITREMNTEAFF. The CDR3 nucleotides are TGTGCCAGCAGGATAACGAGGGAGATGAACACTGAAGCTTTCTTT. Based on the CDR3 plus reference TRBV7-2 and TRBJ1-1, the full variable domain is GAGVSQSPSNKVTEKGKDVELRCDPISGHTALYWYRQSLGQGLEFLIYFQGNSAPDKSGLPSDRFSAERTGGSVSTLTIQRTQQEDSAVYLCASRITREMNTEAFFGQGTRLTVV.

In this sample, this clone turned up once. The chain couples TRBV6-1 to TRBJ2-3, with 7 bases aligning to TRBD2. CDR1 and CDR2 from the germline V gene are MNHNS and SASEGT. The J segment lost 2 bases and the V segment lost 2 bases, leaving 7 bases of the junction unmatched. The CDR3 contains 16 residues. CDR3 coding DNA: TGTGCCAGCAGTGAACGGGTAGCGGGCGTCACAGATACGCAGTATTTT. It codes for CASSERVAGVTDTQYF.

This chain joins TRBV7-2 and TRBJ2-2; TRBD1 aligns across 11 bases. The CDR3 loop spans 19 amino acids. V lost 1 base, J lost 2 bases, and 9 bases stayed unmatched. The germline V gene has CDR1 SGHTA and CDR2 FQGNSA. DNA for the CDR3: TGTGCCAGCAGCTTAGTATTGGTTGGGACAGGGGGTAACACCGGGGAGCTGTTTTTT. It encodes CASSLVLVGTGGNTGELFF.

This clone was seen ten or more times. The same CDR3 is also encoded by other DNA sequences in this sample. This chain joins TRBV5-1 and TRBJ2-2; 9 bases agree with TRBD1. The CDR3 consists of 17 residues. The germline CDR1 and CDR2 sequences are SGHRS and YFSETQ. V was pared by 4 bases and J by 1 base, with 8 bases of the junction left unmatched. CDR3 region: CASSEGPGQGNTGELFF. CDR3 DNA: TGCGCCAGCAGCGAGGGGCCGGGACAGGGGAACACCGGGGAGCTGTTTTTT.

J is TRBJ2-6 and V is TRBV7-2; no definite D call. CDR1 SGHTA and CDR2 FQGNSA come from the germline V gene. The length of the CDR3 is 14 residues. Trimming shortened V by 7 bases and J by 0 bases, and 7 bases separated the two germline ends. CDR3 residues: CASNFVSGANVLTF. CDR3 coding DNA: TGTGCCAGCAACTTTGTCTCTGGGGCCAACGTCCTGACTTTC.

Worth noting for this clone: The sample holds other DNA sequences that translate to the same CDR3. The chain recombines TRBV19 with TRBJ1-5; D is unresolved. The V gene's germline CDR1 is LNHDA and CDR2 SQIVND (reference sequence). This CDR3 has 13 amino acids. V gave up 0 bases and J gave up 4 bases, with 4 bases separating them. The CDR3: CASSIEGNQPQHF. The CDR3 nucleotides read TGTGCCAGTAGTATAGAAGGAAATCAGCCCCAGCATTTT.

This chain connects TRBV7-2 to TRBJ2-7; TRBD2 matches 8 bases. The CDR3 loop spans 17 amino acids. CDR1 is SGHTA and CDR2 is FQGNSA in the germline V gene. V lost 1 base, J lost 7 bases, and 15 bases stayed unmatched. This chain's CDR3 is CASSLDLAAGGFEEQYF. The CDR3 DNA follows: TGTGCCAGCAGCTTAGATCTGGCGGCGGGAGGATTTGAGGAGCAGTACTTC.

This clone was picked up one time. V usage is TRBV6-1 and J usage is TRBJ1-5; D gene uncertain. This CDR3 is built from 16 residues. Germline V gene data show CDR1 as MNHNS and CDR2 as SASEGT. Trimming took off 2 bases at V and 6 bases at J, with 17 bases between the two ends. The CDR3 region has the DNA TGTGCCAGCAGTGAACGGCTGGGTTGGATTGGTCAGCCCCAGCATTTT. Translation: CASSERLGWIGQPQHF.

Worth noting for this clone: A far larger clone is just one base off, so this is likely a read error. The chain joins TRBV11-2 to TRBJ1-4; 7 bases map to TRBD1. V gave up 6 bases and J gave up 13 bases; unmatched junction bases: 8. This CDR3 has 12 residues. The V gene's germline CDR1 is SGHAT and CDR2 FQNNGV. CDR3 coding DNA: TGTGCCAGCAGGGACGCAGGGGGGGGACTGTTTTTT. Translated, it gives CASRDAGGGLFF.

This clone was counted many times. The V call is TRBV28, the J call TRBJ1-5; no clear D gene. V lost 10 bases and J 4 bases, leaving 14 bases between the germline ends. This CDR3 has 13 amino acids. Germline values: CDR1 MDHEN, CDR2 SYDVKM. The CDR3: CAIREGLNQPQHF. CDR3 nucleotides: TGTGCCATACGGGAGGGTCTTAATCAGCCCCAGCATTTT.

This clone was seen a handful of times. Other DNA sequences within the sample encode an identical CDR3. CDR3 sequence: CASSSGTRAYEQYF. The CDR3 DNA follows: TGTGCCAGCAGCTCCGGGACTAGGGCCTACGAGCAGTACTTC. This chain uses TRBV5-4 with TRBJ2-7; 8 positions match TRBD2. This CDR3 region has 14 residues. V lost 3 bases and J lost 2; bases outside the gene matches: 4. The germline CDR1 and CDR2 sequences are SGHNT and YYREEE (reference sequence). The entire variable domain, with the rest obtained from reference TRBV5-4 and TRBJ2-7, is as follows: ETGVTQSPTHLIKTRGQQVTLRCSSQSGHNTVSWYQQALGQGPQFIFQYYREEENGRGNFPPRFSGLQFPNYSSELNVNALELDDSALYLCASSSGTRAYEQYFGPGTRLTVT.

The chain has TRBV4-2 and TRBJ2-3; no firm D call. The germline V gene has CDR1 LGHNA and CDR2 YNFKEQ. The CDR3 extends over 12 amino acids. Trimming took off 2 bases at V and 3 bases at J, with 3 bases between the two ends. Written as DNA, the CDR3 is TGTGCCAGCAGCCAAAGGACAGATACGCAGTATTTT. Its translation: CASSQRTDTQYF.

Of note for this clone: This likely stems from a read error, as it lies one base from a far larger clone. Other DNA sequences in this sample translate to the same CDR3. V usage is TRBV19 and J usage is TRBJ1-5; a possible D gene is TRBD1 (5 bases). Germline CDR1 and CDR2: LNHDA and SQIVND (reference sequence). The CDR3 covers 13 residues. CDR3 sequence reads: CASRSGYDQPQHF. The CDR3 region has the DNA TGTGCTAGTCGATCAGGGTATGACCAGCCCCAGCATTTT. Based on the CDR3 plus reference TRBV19 and TRBJ1-5, the full variable domain is DGGITQSPKYLFRKEGQNVTLSCEQNLNHDAMYWYRQDPGQGLRLIYYSQIVNDFQKGDIAEGYSVSREKKESFPLTVTSAQKNPTAFYLCASRSGYDQPQHFGDGTRLSIL.

V is TRBV7-7 and J is TRBJ2-7; D is tentatively TRBD1 or TRBD2 (5 bases each). Trimming took off 3 bases at V and 2 bases at J, with 8 bases between the two ends. Germline V gives CDR1 SSHAT, CDR2 FNYEAQ (reference sequence). This CDR3 spans 13 amino acids. CDR3 loop: CASSLGEAYEQYF. CDR3 in DNA: TGTGCCAGCAGCTTGGGGGAAGCCTACGAGCAGTACTTC. Full variable domain (missing parts from reference TRBV7-7 and TRBJ2-7): GAGVSQSPRYKVTKRGQDVTLRCDPISSHATLYWYQQALGQGPEFLTYFNYEAQPDKSGLPSDRFSAERPEGSISTLTIQRTEQRDSAMYRCASSLGEAYEQYFGPGTRLTVT.

This chain uses TRBV11-2 with TRBJ2-1; TRBD2 matches at 9 bases. Germline V gene data show CDR1 as SGHAT and CDR2 as FQNNGV. Trimming at V came to 7 bases and at J to 4 bases, leaving 14 bases not matched to a gene. The CDR3 totals 17 residues. CDR3: CASTSPGGRASYNEQFF. The CDR3 coding sequence is TGTGCCAGCACCTCCCCGGGCGGGAGGGCCTCTTACAATGAGCAGTTCTTC.

V gene TRBV10-1 combines with J gene TRBJ2-6, with D uncertain. Germline V gene sequence: CDR1 WNHNN, CDR2 SYGVQD (reference sequence). Trimming pared 5 bases from V and 1 base from J, leaving 3 bases between. The CDR3 is 13 residues long. The CDR3 region has the DNA TGCGCCAGCAGTCCTTCTGGGGCCAACGTCCTGACTTTC. Amino acids: CASSPSGANVLTF.

The rearrangement uses TRBV19 and TRBJ2-6, with 7 bases lining up with TRBD1. The CDR3 runs to 16 residues. The ends lost 4 bases at V and 0 bases at J; junction bases unmatched: 3. Germline CDR1 and CDR2: LNHDA and SQIVND (reference sequence). The DNA of the CDR3 is TGTGCCAGTAGTACGGGACAGCTCTCTGGGGCCAACGTCCTGACTTTC. As protein: CASSTGQLSGANVLTF.

The CDR3 bases are TGTGCCAGCAGTGAAATCGGGACAGGGAAAAACATTCAGTACTTC. Protein sequence: CASSEIGTGKNIQYF. The V gene is TRBV6-1, the J gene TRBJ2-4; 9 bases agree with TRBD1. With V trimmed by 2 bases and J by 4 bases, 3 bases remained unmatched. The CDR3 is 15 amino acids. Germline-derived CDR1 and CDR2 are MNHNS and SASEGT.

A remark on this clone: Other DNA variants within this sample encode the same CDR3. The chain combines TRBV7-9 with TRBJ2-2, with D unresolved. This CDR3 spans 13 amino acids. V shed 5 bases and J shed 8 bases, with 12 bases lying between them. Germline V gene sequence: CDR1 SEHNR, CDR2 FQNEAQ (reference sequence). The CDR3 nucleotides are TGTGCCAGCAGCCCCTCTGGTGGGGGGGAGCTGTTTTTT. This gives the protein CASSPSGGGELFF.

The chain employs TRBV30 and TRBJ2-3, with D tentatively TRBD2 (6 bases). The ends were cut back, 2 bases at V and 6 bases at J, with 12 bases in the middle. This CDR3 has 13 amino acids. CDR1 GTSNPN and CDR2 SVGIG come from the germline V gene (reference sequence). The DNA for the CDR3 is TGTGCCTGGAGTATCGCGGGATGGGATACGCAGTATTTT. Translated: CAWSIAGWDTQYF.

This clone has only a few counts. The chain is built from TRBV19 and TRBJ1-5; D remains ambiguous. Germline values: CDR1 LNHDA, CDR2 SQIVND (reference sequence). The V gene lost 7 bases and the J gene lost 8 bases, with 12 bases spanning the gap. This CDR3 spans 12 amino acids. CDR3 in DNA: TGTGCCAGTACGACCATGGGGAAGCCCCAGCATTTT. It yields the protein CASTTMGKPQHF.

The J gene is TRBJ2-7, the V gene TRBV5-8; D perhaps matches TRBD2 (7 bases). Germline V gene lookup returns CDR1 SGHTS and CDR2 YDEGEE. CDR3 size: 14 residues. V dropped 1 base and J dropped 2 bases, with 10 bases sitting between them. CDR3 sequence (DNA): TGTGCCAGCAGCTTGTGGCGGGGGCCCTACGAGCAGTACTTC. This gives the protein CASSLWRGPYEQYF.

This clone was seen a handful of times. The J gene is TRBJ1-5, the V gene TRBV2; 9 bases fit TRBD1. Germline assignment: CDR1 SNHLY and CDR2 FYNNEI. J gave up 7 bases and V 4 bases, and 2 bases lay outside the gene matches. The CDR3 is made up of 13 amino acids. CDR3 sequence (DNA): TGTGCCAGCAGTGGGACAGGGGACCAGCCCCAGCATTTT. It codes for CASSGTGDQPQHF. Combining the CDR3 with reference TRBV2 and TRBJ1-5 gives the whole variable domain EPEVTQTPSHQVTQMGQEVILRCVPISNHLYFYWYRQILGQKVEFLVSFYNNEISEKSEIFDDQFSVERPDGSNFTLKIRSTKLEDSAMYFCASSGTGDQPQHFGDGTRLSIL.

The CDR3 loop reads CASSPPGLVSYEQYF. CDR3 DNA: TGTGCCAGCAGCCCCCCGGGACTGGTCTCCTACGAGCAGTACTTC. The rearrangement links TRBV6-5 to TRBJ2-7; the D gene is possibly TRBD2 (6 bases). This CDR3 region has 15 residues. CDR1 MNHEY and CDR2 SVGAGI come from the germline V gene. V shed 6 bases and J shed 0 bases, with 15 bases lying between them.

As concerns this clone: At the DNA level, this CDR3 is encoded by other sequences in the same sample as well. In DNA, the CDR3 is TGTGCCAGCAGCTCGACTAGCGGGAGGTACGAGCAGTACTTC. This translates into CASSSTSGRYEQYF. This chain links TRBV7-2 with TRBJ2-7, with 13 bases aligning to TRBD2. The CDR3 contains 14 residues. V dropped 4 bases and J dropped 4; count of bases not matched to a gene: 1. The V gene's germline CDR1 is SGHTA and CDR2 FQGNSA. Looking up the rest from reference TRBV7-2 and TRBJ2-7 gives the full variable domain: GAGVSQSPSNKVTEKGKDVELRCDPISGHTALYWYRQSLGQGLEFLIYFQGNSAPDKSGLPSDRFSAERTGGSVSTLTIQRTQQEDSAVYLCASSSTSGRYEQYFGPGTRLTVT.

CDR3 DNA sequence: TGTGCCAGCAGCTTAGAGGACAGCGCCTATCAGCCCCAGCATTTT. Encoded protein: CASSLEDSAYQPQHF. The chain combines TRBV7-9 with TRBJ1-5; TRBD1 is a possible D gene (6 bases). V gave up 1 base and J gave up 5 bases, with 12 bases separating them. CDR1 and CDR2 (germline): SEHNR, FQNEAQ (reference sequence). The CDR3 has 15 residues.